A selection of T cell receptor beta chains follows, all from one sample in a study of response to subunit inactivated influenza vaccine. TCRdb processed the RT-PCR reads anew with MiXCR; each CDR3 protein has one entry. This table holds roughly 500,000 distinct CDR3 sequences, roughly 23% found once. Specimen: CD4+ T cells sorted from PBMCs, collected roughly 5 days after vaccination. All receptors come from a man aged 50-60 years who received an inactivated influenza vaccine. Both conserved end residues are part of each CDR3. D genes are given only for firm matches. Size is stated for part of the rows, as once, few or many counts, or as a class when the clone is expanded.

D	size	V	J	DNA	CDR3
TRBD2	many	TRBV15	TRBJ2-5	TGTGCGACTAACACGGGGGGGATTCAAGAGACCCAGTACTTC	CATNTGGIQETQYF
-	few	TRBV6-5	TRBJ2-1	TGTGCCAGCAGTTACGCCCCCTACAATGAGCAGTTCTTC	CASSYAPYNEQFF
-	many	TRBV7-9	TRBJ1-4	TGTGCCAGCAGCTTGGGGGGGAGACTGTTTTTT	CASSLGGRLFF
-	-	TRBV7-8	TRBJ2-6	TGTGCCAGCAGCTTAGCGTTACCCTTGGGTCCTGGGGCCAACGTCCTGACTTTC	CASSLALPLGPGANVLTF
TRBD2	-	TRBV5-1	TRBJ2-3	TGCGCCAGCAGCCCAATAGCGGGAGGCGACACAGATACGCAGTATTTT	CASSPIAGGDTDTQYF
-	few	TRBV12-3/TRBV12-4	TRBJ2-7	TGTGCCAGCAGACGCTTCTACGAGCAGTACTTC	CASRRFYEQYF
TRBD2	-	TRBV11-2	TRBJ2-1	TGTGCCAGCAGGAGACTAGCCGGGTTTAGGAATGAGCAGTTCTTC	CASRRLAGFRNEQFF
-	-	TRBV27	TRBJ1-2	TGTGCCAGCAGTCTTAGAACAGAGAAGTACGGCTATGGCTACACCTTC	CASSLRTEKYGYGYTF
-	few	TRBV7-2	TRBJ2-3	TGTGCCAGCAATCCCCGTCCGGCGGGACTTACAGATACGCAGTATTTT	CASNPRPAGLTDTQYF
TRBD2	-	TRBV20-1	TRBJ2-3	TGCAGTGCTAGGATCGGCGGGGGGGCCGTAGATACGCAGTATTTT	CSARIGGGAVDTQYF
TRBD2	few	TRBV20-1	TRBJ2-5	TGCAGTGCTAGTAGTGGGACTAGCGGGAGGGTACGGGAGACCCAGTACTTC	CSASSGTSGRVRETQYF